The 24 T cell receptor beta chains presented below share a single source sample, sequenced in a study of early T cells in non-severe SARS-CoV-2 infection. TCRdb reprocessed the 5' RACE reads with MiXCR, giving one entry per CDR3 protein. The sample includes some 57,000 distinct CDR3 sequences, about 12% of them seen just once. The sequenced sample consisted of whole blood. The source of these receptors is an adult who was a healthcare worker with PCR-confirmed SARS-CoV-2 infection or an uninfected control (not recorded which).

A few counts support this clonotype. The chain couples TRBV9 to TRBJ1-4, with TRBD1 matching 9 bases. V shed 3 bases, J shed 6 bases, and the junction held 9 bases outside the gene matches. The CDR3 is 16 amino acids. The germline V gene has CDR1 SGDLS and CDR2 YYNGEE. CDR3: CASSAAQGQGYEKLFF. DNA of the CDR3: TGTGCCAGCAGCGCTGCTCAGGGACAGGGATATGAAAAACTGTTTTTT.

CDR3 sequence reads: CASRTDTSTNEKLFF. CDR3 DNA sequence: TGTGCCAGTAGGACAGATACTTCAACTAATGAAAAACTGTTTTTT. This rearrangement joins TRBV19 to TRBJ1-4, with D maybe TRBD1 (5 bases). V was pared by 6 bases and J by 0 bases, with 11 bases between. This CDR3 is 15 amino acids long. Per germline, CDR1 LNHDA and CDR2 SQIVND (reference sequence).

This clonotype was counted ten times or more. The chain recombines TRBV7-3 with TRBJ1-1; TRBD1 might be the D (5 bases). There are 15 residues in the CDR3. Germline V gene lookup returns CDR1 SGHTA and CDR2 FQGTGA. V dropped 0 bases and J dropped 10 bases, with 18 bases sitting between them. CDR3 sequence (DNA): TGTGCCAGCAGCTTAACGGGGGACGGACTCAAGGCAGCTTTCTTT. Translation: CASSLTGDGLKAAFF.

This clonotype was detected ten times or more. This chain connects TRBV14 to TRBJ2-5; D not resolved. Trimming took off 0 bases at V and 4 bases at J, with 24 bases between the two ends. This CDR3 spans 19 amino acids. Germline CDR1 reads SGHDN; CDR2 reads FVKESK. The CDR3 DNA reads TGTGCCAGCAGCCAAGACCGTCGGACCGAACTAACCTCCGGAGAGACCCAGTACTTC. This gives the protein CASSQDRRTELTSGETQYF.

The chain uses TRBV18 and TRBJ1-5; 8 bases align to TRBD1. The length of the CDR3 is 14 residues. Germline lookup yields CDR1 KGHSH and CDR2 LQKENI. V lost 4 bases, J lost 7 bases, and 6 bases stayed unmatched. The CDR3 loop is CASSLQGARQPQHF. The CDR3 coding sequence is TGTGCCAGCTCACTTCAGGGGGCACGACAGCCCCAGCATTTT.

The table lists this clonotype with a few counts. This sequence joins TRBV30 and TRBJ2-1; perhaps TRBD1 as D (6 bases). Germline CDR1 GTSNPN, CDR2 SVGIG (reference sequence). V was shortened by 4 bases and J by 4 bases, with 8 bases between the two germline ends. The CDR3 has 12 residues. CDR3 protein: CAWTGQYNEQFF. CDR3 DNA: TGTGCCTGGACTGGACAGTACAATGAGCAGTTCTTC.

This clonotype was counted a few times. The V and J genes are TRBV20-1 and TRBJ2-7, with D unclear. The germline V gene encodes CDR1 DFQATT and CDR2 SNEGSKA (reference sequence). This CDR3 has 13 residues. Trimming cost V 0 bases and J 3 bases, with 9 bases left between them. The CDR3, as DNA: TGCAGTGCTAGAGATCCGGCTGGCTACGAGCAGTACTTC. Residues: CSARDPAGYEQYF.

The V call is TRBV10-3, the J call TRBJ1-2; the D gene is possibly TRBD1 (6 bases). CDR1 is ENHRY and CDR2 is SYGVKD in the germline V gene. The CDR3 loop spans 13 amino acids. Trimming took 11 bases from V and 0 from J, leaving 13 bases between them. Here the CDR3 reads CASERQANYGYTF. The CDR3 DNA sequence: TGTGCCTCGGAGAGACAGGCTAACTATGGCTACACCTTC.

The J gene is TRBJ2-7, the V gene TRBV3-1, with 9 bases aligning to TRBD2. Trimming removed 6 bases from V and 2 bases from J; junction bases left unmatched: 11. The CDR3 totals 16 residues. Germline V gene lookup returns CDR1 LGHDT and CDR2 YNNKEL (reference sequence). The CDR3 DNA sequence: TGTGCCAGCAGTCATCTCGGAAGCGGGGGGACCTACGAGCAGTACTTC. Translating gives CASSHLGSGGTYEQYF.

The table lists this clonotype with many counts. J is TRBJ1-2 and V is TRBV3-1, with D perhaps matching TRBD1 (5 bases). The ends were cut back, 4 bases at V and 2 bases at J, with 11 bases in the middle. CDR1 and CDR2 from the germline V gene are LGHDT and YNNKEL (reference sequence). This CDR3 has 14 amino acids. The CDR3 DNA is TGTGCCAGCAGCCGGGGACGGTCGAACTATGGCTACACCTTC. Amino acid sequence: CASSRGRSNYGYTF.

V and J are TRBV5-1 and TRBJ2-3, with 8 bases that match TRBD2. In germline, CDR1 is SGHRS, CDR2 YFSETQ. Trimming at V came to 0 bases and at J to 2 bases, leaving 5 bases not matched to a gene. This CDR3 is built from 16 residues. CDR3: CASSLDPGGNTDTQYF. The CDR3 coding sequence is TGCGCCAGCAGCTTGGATCCGGGGGGGAACACAGATACGCAGTATTTT.

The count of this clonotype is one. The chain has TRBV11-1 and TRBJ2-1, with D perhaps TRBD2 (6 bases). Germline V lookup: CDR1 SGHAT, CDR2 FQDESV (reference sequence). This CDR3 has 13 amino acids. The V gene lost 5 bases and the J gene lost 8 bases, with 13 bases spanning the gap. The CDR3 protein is CASSPVGGDEQFF. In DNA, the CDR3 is TGTGCCAGCAGCCCCGTCGGAGGGGATGAGCAGTTCTTC.

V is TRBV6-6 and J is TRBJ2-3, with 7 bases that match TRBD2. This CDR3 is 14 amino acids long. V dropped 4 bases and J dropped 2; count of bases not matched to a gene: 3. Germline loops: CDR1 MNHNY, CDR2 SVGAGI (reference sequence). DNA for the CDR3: TGTGCCAGCAGTTGGACTAGTGACACAGATACGCAGTATTTT. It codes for CASSWTSDTDTQYF.

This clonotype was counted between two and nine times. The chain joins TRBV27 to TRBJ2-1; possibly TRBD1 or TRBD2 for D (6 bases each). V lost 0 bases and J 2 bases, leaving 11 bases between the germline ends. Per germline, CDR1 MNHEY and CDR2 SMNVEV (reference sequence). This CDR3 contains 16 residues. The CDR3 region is CASSLSAGHAYNEQFF. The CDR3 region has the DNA TGTGCCAGCAGTTTATCGGCGGGACACGCCTACAATGAGCAGTTCTTC.

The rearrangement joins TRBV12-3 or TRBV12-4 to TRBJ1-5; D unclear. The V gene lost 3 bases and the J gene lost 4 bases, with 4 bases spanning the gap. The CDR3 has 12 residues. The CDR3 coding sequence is TGTGCCAGCAGTTTCTGGAATCAGCCCCAGCATTTT. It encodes CASSFWNQPQHF.

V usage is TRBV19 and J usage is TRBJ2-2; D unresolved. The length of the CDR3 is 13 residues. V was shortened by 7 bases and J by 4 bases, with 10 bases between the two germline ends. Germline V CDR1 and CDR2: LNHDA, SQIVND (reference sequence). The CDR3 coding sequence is TGTGCCAGTAATCGATCGGGCACCGGGGAGCTGTTTTTT. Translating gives CASNRSGTGELFF.

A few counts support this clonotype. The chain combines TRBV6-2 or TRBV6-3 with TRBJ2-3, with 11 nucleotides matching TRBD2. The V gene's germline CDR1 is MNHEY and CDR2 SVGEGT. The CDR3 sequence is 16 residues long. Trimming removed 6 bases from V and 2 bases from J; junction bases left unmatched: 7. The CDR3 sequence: CASRRGSGRDTDTQYF. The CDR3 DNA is TGTGCCAGCAGAAGAGGTAGCGGGAGGGACACAGATACGCAGTATTTT.

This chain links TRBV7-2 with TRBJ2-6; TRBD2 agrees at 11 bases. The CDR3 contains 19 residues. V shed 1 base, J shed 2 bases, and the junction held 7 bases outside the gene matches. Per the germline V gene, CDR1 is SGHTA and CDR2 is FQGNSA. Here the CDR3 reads CASSLERLAGLAGANVLTF. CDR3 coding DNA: TGTGCCAGCAGCTTAGAGAGACTAGCGGGACTTGCTGGGGCCAACGTCCTGACTTTC.

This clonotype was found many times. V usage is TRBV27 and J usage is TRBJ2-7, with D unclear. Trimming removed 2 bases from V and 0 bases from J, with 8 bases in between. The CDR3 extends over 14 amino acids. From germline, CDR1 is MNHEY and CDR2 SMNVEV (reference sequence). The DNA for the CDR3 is TGTGCCAGCAGTTTAAAGCCCCGCTCCTACGAGCAGTACTTC. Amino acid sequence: CASSLKPRSYEQYF.

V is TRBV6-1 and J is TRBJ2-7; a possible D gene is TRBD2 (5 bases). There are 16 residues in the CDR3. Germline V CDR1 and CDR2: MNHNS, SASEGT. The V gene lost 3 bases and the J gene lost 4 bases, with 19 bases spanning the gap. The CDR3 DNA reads TGTGCCAGCAGTGATAGAACAGCCCCCGGGAAATACGAGCAGTACTTC. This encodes CASSDRTAPGKYEQYF.

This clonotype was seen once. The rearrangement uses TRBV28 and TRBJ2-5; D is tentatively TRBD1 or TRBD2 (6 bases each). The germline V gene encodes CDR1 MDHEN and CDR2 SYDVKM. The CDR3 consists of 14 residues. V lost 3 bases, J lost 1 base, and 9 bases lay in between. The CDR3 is CASSLGGLQETQYF. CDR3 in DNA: TGTGCCAGCAGTTTGGGGGGCCTCCAAGAGACCCAGTACTTC.

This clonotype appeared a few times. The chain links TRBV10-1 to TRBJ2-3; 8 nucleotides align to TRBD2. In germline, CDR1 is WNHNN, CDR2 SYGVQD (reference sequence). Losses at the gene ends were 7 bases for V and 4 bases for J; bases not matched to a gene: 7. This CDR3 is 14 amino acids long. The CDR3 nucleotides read TGCGCCAGCAAGCCGGGACTAGGATCAGATACGCAGTATTTT. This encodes CASKPGLGSDTQYF.

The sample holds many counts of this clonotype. This CDR3 is CSVVGFEAFF. The CDR3 bases are TGCAGCGTTGTCGGCTTTGAAGCTTTCTTT. The chain links TRBV29-1 to TRBJ1-1, with D unresolved. This CDR3 spans 10 amino acids. Germline CDR1 and CDR2: SQVTM and ANQGSEA. V lost 4 bases and J lost 7, with 7 bases in between.

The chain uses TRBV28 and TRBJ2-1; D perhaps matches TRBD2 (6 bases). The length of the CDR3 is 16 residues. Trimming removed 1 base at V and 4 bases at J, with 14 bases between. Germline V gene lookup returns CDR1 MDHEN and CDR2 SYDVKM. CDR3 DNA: TGTGCCAGCAGTTTATTTAGGGTCGGGGGATACAATGAGCAGTTCTTC. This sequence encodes CASSLFRVGGYNEQFF.